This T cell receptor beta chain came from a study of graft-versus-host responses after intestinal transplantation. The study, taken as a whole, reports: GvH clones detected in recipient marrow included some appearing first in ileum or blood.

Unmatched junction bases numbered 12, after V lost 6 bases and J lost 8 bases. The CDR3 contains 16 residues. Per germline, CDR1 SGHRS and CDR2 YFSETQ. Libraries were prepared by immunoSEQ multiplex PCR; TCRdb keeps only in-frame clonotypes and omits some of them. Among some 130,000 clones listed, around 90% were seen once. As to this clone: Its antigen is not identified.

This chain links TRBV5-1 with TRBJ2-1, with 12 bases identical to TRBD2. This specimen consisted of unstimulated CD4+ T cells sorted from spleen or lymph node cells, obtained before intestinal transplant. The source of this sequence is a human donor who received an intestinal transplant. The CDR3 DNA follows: TGCGCCAGCACCATTCTAGCGGGGGGGTTAGGATATGAGCAGTTCTTC. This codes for CASTILAGGLGYEQFF.